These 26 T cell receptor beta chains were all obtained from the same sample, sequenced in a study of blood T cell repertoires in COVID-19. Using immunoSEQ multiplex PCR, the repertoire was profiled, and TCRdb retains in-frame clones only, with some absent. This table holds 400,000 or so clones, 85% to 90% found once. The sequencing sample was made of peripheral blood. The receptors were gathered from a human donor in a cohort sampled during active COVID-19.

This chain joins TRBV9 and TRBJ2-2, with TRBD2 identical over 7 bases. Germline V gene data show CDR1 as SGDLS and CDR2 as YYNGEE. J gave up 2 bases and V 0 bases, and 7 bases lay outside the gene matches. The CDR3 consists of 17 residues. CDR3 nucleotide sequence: TGTGCCAGCAGCGTAGGGGCTGCGGGGGACAACACCGGGGAGCTGTTTTTT. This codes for CASSVGAAGDNTGELFF. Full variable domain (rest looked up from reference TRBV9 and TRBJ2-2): DSGVTQTPKHLITATGQRVTLRCSPRSGDLSVYWYQQSLDQGLQFLIQYYNGEERAKGNILERFSAQQFPDLHSELNLSSLELGDSALYFCASSVGAAGDNTGELFFGEGSRLTVL.

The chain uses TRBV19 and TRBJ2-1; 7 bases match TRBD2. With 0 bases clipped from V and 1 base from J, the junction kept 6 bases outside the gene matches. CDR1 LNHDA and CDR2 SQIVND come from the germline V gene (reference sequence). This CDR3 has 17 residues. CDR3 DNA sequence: TGTGCCAGTAGTATAGAGTTAGTGGGAGGGTCCTACAATGAGCAGTTCTTC. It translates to CASSIELVGGSYNEQFF.

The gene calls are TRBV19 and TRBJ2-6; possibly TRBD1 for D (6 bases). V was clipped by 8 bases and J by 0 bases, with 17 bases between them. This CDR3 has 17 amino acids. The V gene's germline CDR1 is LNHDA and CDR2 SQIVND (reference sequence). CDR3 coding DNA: TGTGCCAGTGGGAGAGGGATAGGGGGCTCTGGGGCCAACGTCCTGACTTTC. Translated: CASGRGIGGSGANVLTF.

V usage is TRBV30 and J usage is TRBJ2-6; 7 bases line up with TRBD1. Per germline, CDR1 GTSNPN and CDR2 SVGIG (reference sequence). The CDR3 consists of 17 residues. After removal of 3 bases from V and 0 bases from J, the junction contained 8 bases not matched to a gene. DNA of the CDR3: TGTGCCTGGAGCCCCGACAGGGCCGGCTCTGGGGCCAACGTCCTGACTTTC. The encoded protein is CAWSPDRAGSGANVLTF.

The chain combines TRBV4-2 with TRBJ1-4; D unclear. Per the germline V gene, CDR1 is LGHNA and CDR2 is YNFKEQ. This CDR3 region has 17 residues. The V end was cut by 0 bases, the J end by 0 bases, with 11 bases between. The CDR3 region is CASSQESGVATNEKLFF. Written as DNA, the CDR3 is TGTGCCAGCAGCCAAGAAAGCGGGGTTGCAACTAATGAAAAACTGTTTTTT.

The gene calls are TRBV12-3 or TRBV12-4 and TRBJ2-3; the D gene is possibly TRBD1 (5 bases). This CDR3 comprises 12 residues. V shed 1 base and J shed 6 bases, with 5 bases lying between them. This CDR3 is CASSLDRDTQYF. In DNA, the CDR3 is TGTGCCAGCAGTTTAGACAGGGATACGCAGTATTTT.

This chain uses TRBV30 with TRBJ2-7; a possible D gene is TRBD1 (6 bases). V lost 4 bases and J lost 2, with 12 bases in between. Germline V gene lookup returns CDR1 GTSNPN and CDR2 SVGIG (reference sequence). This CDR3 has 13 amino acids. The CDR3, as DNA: TGTGCCTGGAAATTAGGACAGCCCTACGAGCAGTACTTC. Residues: CAWKLGQPYEQYF. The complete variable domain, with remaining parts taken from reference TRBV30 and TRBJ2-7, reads SQTIHQWPATLVQPVGSPLSLECTVEGTSNPNLYWYRQAAGRGLQLLFYSVGIGQISSEVPQNLSASRPQDRQFILSSKKLLLSDSGFYLCAWKLGQPYEQYFGPGTRLTVT.

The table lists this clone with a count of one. The CDR3 DNA reads as TGTGCCAGCAGTTACTCGAGGGGGTCTAACTATGGCTACACCTTC. Its translation: CASSYSRGSNYGYTF. This rearrangement joins TRBV6-6 to TRBJ1-2; TRBD1 is a possible D gene (6 bases). The V gene lost 0 bases and the J gene lost 0 bases, with 8 bases spanning the gap. Germline V gene sequence: CDR1 MNHNY, CDR2 SVGAGI (reference sequence). The CDR3 is 15 residues long.

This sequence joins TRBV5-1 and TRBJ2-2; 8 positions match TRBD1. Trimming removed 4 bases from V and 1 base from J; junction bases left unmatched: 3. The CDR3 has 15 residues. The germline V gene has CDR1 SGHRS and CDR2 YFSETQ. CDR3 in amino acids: CASSTGQGNTGELFF. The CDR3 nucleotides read TGCGCCAGCAGCACCGGACAGGGGAACACCGGGGAGCTGTTTTTT.

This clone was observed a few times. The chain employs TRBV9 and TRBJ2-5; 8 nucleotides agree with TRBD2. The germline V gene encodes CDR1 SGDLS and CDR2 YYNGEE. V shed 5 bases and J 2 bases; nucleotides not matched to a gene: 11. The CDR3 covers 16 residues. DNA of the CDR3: TGTGCCAGCAGTCGTGGAGTGCGGGGGGCACAAGAGACCCAGTACTTC. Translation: CASSRGVRGAQETQYF. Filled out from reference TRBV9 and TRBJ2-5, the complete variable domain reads DSGVTQTPKHLITATGQRVTLRCSPRSGDLSVYWYQQSLDQGLQFLIQYYNGEERAKGNILERFSAQQFPDLHSELNLSSLELGDSALYFCASSRGVRGAQETQYFGPGTRLLVL.

This chain's CDR3 is CAGTGTNYGYTF. CDR3 nucleotides: TGTGCCGGGACAGGGACTAACTATGGCTACACCTTC. V usage is TRBV6-5 and J usage is TRBJ1-2; 9 bases map to TRBD1. The CDR3 length is 12 residues. Looked up from germline, CDR1 is MNHEY and CDR2 is SVGAGI. The trim removed 11 bases at V and 0 bases at J, leaving 1 base unmatched.

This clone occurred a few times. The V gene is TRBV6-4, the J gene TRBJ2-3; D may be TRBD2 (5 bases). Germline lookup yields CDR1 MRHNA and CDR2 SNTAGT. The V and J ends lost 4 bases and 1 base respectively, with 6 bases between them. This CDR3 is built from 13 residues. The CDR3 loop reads CASSAEGTDTQYF. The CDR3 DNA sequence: TGTGCCAGCAGTGCGGAGGGCACAGATACGCAGTATTTT.

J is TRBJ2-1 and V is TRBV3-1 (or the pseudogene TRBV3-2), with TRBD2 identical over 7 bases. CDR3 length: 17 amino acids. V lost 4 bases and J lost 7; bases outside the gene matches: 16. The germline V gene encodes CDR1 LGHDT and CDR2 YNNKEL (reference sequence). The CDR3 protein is CASSPSWWEGPLNEQFF. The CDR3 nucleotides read TGTGCCAGCAGCCCAAGTTGGTGGGAGGGGCCTCTGAATGAGCAGTTCTTC.

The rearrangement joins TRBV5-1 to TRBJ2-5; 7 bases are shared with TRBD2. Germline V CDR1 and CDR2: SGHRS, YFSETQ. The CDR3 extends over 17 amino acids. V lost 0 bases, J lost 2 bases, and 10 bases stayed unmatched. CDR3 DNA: TGCGCCAGCAGCTTGGACGGGGCACTAGCGTCACAAGAGACCCAGTACTTC. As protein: CASSLDGALASQETQYF.

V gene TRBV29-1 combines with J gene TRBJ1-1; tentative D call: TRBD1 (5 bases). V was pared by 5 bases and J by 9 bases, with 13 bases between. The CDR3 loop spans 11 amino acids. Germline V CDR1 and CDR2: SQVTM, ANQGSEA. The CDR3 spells CSVIPAGKAFF. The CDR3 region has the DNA TGCAGCGTTATACCGGCAGGGAAAGCTTTCTTT.

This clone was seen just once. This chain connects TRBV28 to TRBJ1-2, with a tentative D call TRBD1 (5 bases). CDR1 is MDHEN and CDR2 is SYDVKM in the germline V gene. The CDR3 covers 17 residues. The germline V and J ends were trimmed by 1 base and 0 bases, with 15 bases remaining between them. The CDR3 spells CASSLYRDWGTNYGYTF. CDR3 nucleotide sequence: TGTGCCAGCAGTTTATATCGGGACTGGGGGACTAACTATGGCTACACCTTC.

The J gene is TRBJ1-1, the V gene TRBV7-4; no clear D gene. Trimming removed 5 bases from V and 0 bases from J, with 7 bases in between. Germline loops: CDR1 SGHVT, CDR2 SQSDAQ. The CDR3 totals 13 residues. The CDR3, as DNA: TGTGCCAGCAGCCGTGGAGTGAACACTGAAGCTTTCTTT. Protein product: CASSRGVNTEAFF.

The CDR3 spells CASSWTEISNQPQHF. In DNA, the CDR3 is TGTGCCAGTAGTTGGACAGAAATTAGCAATCAGCCCCAGCATTTT. The chain has TRBV19 and TRBJ1-5; possible D gene TRBD1, 6 bases. This CDR3 has 15 residues. Germline assignment: CDR1 LNHDA and CDR2 SQIVND (reference sequence). Trimming cost V 5 bases and J 0 bases, with 11 bases left between them.

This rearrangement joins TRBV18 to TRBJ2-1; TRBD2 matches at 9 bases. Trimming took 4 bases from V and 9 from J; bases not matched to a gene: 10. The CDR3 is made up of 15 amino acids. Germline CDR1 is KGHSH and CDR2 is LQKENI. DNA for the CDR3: TGTGCCAGCTCACAGTTAGCGGGAGAGGCGATTGAGCAGTTCTTC. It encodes CASSQLAGEAIEQFF.

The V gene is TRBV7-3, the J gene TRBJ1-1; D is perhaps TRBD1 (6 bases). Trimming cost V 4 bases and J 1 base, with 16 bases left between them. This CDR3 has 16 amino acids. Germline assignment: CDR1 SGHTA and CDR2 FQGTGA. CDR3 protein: CASSWGGGRSNTEAFF. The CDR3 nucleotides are TGTGCCAGCAGCTGGGGTGGGGGCAGGTCGAACACTGAAGCTTTCTTT.

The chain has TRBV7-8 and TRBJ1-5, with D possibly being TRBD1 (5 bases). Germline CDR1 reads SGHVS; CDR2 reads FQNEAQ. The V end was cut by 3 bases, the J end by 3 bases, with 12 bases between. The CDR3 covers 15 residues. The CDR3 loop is CASSFGQGINQPQHF. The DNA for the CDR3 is TGTGCCAGCAGCTTCGGTCAGGGTATCAATCAGCCCCAGCATTTT.

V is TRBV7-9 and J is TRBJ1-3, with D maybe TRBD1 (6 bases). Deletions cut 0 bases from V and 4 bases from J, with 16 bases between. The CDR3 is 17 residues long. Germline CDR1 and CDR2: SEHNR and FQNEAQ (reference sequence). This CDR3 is CASSLADRSYKGNTIYF. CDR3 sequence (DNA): TGTGCCAGCAGCTTAGCGGACAGAAGCTACAAGGGAAACACCATATATTTT.

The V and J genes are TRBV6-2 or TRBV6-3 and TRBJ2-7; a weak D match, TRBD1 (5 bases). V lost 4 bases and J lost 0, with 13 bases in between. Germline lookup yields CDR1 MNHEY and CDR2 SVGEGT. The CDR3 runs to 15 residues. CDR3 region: CASSSPTDFSYEQYF. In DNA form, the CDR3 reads TGTGCCAGCAGTTCGCCGACAGATTTCTCCTACGAGCAGTACTTC.

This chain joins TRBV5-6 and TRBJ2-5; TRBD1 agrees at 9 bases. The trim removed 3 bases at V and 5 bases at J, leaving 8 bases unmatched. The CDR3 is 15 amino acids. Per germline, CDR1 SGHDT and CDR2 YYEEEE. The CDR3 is CASSSTGGWEETQYF. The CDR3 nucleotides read TGTGCCAGCAGCTCCACAGGGGGCTGGGAGGAGACCCAGTACTTC.

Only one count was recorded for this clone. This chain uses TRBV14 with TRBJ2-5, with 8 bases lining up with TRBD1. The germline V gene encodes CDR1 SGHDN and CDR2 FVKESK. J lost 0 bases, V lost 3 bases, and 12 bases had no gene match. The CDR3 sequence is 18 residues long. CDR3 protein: CASSHSTRTGPYQETQYF. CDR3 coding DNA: TGTGCCAGCAGCCATTCGACCCGGACAGGGCCGTACCAAGAGACCCAGTACTTC. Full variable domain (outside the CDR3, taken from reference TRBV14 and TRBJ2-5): EAGVTQFPSHSVIEKGQTVTLRCDPISGHDNLYWYRRVMGKEIKFLLHFVKESKQDESGMPNNRFLAERTGGTYSTLKVQPAELEDSGVYFCASSHSTRTGPYQETQYFGPGTRLLVL.

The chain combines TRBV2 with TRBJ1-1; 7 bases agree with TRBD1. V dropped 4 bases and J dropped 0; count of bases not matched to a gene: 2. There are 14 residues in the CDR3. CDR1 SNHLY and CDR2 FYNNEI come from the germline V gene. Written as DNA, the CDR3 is TGTGCCAGCAGTGGGGGACAGTTGAACACTGAAGCTTTCTTT. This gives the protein CASSGGQLNTEAFF.